Included here is one T cell receptor (beta chain) sequence, with context. TCRdb reanalysed the RT-PCR reads using MiXCR and keeps one entry per CDR3 protein. The sample yields 550,000 to 750,000 distinct CDR3 sequences, approximately 15% seen once. The CDR3 runs to 14 residues. The V and J ends lost 6 bases and 8 bases respectively, with 19 bases between them. The chain links TRBV12-3 or TRBV12-4 to TRBJ1-2; D may be TRBD1 (6 bases). The sample comprised memory CD4+ T cells from blood. This receptor was obtained from a female donor in good health, serving as a healthy control. DNA of the CDR3: TGTGCCAGCAGAACCGGAGCAGGGGTGGAGGGCTACACCTTC. Protein: CASRTGAGVEGYTF.